Listed below are T cell receptor beta chains from one sample, sequenced in a study. One entry per CDR3 protein results from TCRdb running MiXCR on the RT-PCR reads. The table records more than 550,000 distinct CDR3 sequences, 14% of them present only once. The material sequenced was memory CD4+ T cells from blood. The receptors here all came from a female donor in good health, serving as a healthy control. Each CDR3 is given without its conserved first and last residue.

TRBV20-1,TRBJ2-1,SAPLRTGNNEQF
TRBV27,TRBJ2-5,ASSSLQMQETQY
TRBV20-1,TRBJ2-7,SAQTGVNVGYEQY
TRBV20-1,TRBJ1-2,SASLEVNYGYT
TRBV20-1,TRBJ2-1,SARREMHEQF
TRBV7-6,TRBJ2-1,ASSVGTSGSIEQF
TRBV5-1,TRBJ2-3,ASSLERGRNTQY
TRBV28,TRBJ2-1,ASSLTRIEQF
TRBV29-1,TRBJ1-2,SVASQEAGGYT
TRBV7-8,TRBJ1-5,ASSLAPRGNQPQH
TRBV6-1,TRBJ2-1,ASSINHGLAGVVF
TRBV5-1,TRBJ2-7,ASSLGTREEQY
TRBV6-1,TRBJ2-2,ASSGGNTGELF
TRBV4-1,TRBJ2-3,ASSQEERGPSMNTQY
TRBV27,TRBJ2-7,ASSWGDLSYEQY
TRBV7-2,TRBJ1-5,ASSFVQGEGQPQH
TRBV5-1,TRBJ2-5,ASSDGQVQETQY
TRBV4-2,TRBJ2-7,ASSQPGLAGAEQY
TRBV7-2,TRBJ2-2,ASSLERVGANTGELF
TRBV20-1,TRBJ2-7,SADSGGRGYEQY
TRBV6-2/TRBV6-3,TRBJ2-7,ASSYPSEQY
TRBV7-9,TRBJ2-1,ASSPTGTGGV
TRBV11-2,TRBJ1-6,ASSLPTGGGSPLH
TRBV28,TRBJ2-5,ASFGGETQY
TRBV6-1,TRBJ1-1,ASRETGMGENTEAF
TRBV20-1,TRBJ1-1,SARVGQGETEAF
TRBV9,TRBJ2-7,ASSARDIEGEQY
TRBV7-2,TRBJ1-4,ASSWSGQGGEKLF
TRBV25-1,TRBJ2-7,ASSLTGTELSDEQY
TRBV5-1,TRBJ2-7,ASRSTSVPTYEQY
TRBV12-3/TRBV12-4,TRBJ1-5,ASSLIGGAQPQH
TRBV20-1,TRBJ2-2,SLPIPGQNTGELF
TRBV20-1,TRBJ2-3,SARDAGLSTDTQY
TRBV5-1,TRBJ2-3,ASSATLGGDTQY
TRBV6-5,TRBJ2-2,ASSYRNPGTGELF
TRBV12-3/TRBV12-4,TRBJ1-4,ASSWSGEKLF
TRBV11-1,TRBJ2-7,ASQTFSSYEQY
TRBV28,TRBJ2-3,ASIRAGVADTQY
TRBV20-1,TRBJ1-1,SATTQTGTEAF
TRBV12-3/TRBV12-4,TRBJ2-7,ASGTPPSGEQY
TRBV20-1,TRBJ2-5,SARARQGVRETQY
TRBV20-1,TRBJ2-5,SAKAGGAETQY
TRBV29-1,TRBJ1-4,SVEKLQATNEKLF
TRBV20-1,TRBJ1-1,SASIGNTEAF
TRBV5-4,TRBJ2-1,ASSPRGEGQGNEQF
TRBV10-3,TRBJ2-3,AISERDDDTQY
TRBV5-8,TRBJ2-2,ASSLAGNPGELF
TRBV10-3,TRBJ1-2,AISEAGTGAYGYT
TRBV28,TRBJ1-5,ASTPGTGGLGPQH
TRBV6-6,TRBJ2-1,ASGTGAYNEQF